One and the same sample provided the 27 T cell receptor beta chains below, sequenced in a study of T cell repertoires in cytomegalovirus infection. These receptors' antigens are unknown. TCRdb ran MiXCR on the reads and lists one entry per CDR3 protein. The sample contains under 95,000 distinct CDR3 sequences, 45% to 50% of which appear only once. The source was CD8+ T cells from cultured PBMCs, collected from culture after CMV antigen stimulation. The receptor set was obtained from a human donor in good health (CMV status not recorded). Some clones in this sample may be carry-over from other donors' samples.

The chain employs TRBV6-5 and TRBJ1-1, with D perhaps TRBD1 (5 bases). V shed 6 bases and J shed 5 bases, with 16 bases lying between them. The CDR3 is 14 amino acids. Germline CDR1 MNHEY, CDR2 SVGAGI. CDR3 DNA sequence: TGTGCCAGCAGGGTACGGGGGGGAGGTACTGAAGCTTTCTTT. It translates to CASRVRGGGTEAFF.

The chain carries TRBV7-9 and TRBJ2-7; maybe TRBD2 (5 bases). CDR1 and CDR2 from the germline V gene are SEHNR and FQNEAQ (reference sequence). The CDR3 has 14 amino acids. The V end was cut by 4 bases, the J end by 2 bases, with 12 bases between. The CDR3 DNA follows: TGTGCCAGCAGCTCGTCCGGGAAACCCTACGAGCAGTACTTC. Amino acid sequence: CASSSSGKPYEQYF. The whole variable domain, filled in from reference TRBV7-9 and TRBJ2-7, reads DTGVSQNPRHKITKRGQNVTFRCDPISEHNRLYWYRQTLGQGPEFLTYFQNEAQLEKSRLLSDRFSAERPKGSFSTLEIQRTEQGDSAMYLCASSSSGKPYEQYFGPGTRLTVT.

V usage is TRBV11-2 and J usage is TRBJ2-3; D is possibly TRBD1 (6 bases). The CDR3 totals 18 residues. The germline V and J ends were trimmed by 5 bases and 3 bases, with 24 bases remaining between them. Germline loops: CDR1 SGHAT, CDR2 FQNNGV. CDR3 coding DNA: TGTGCCAGCAGCCCGCGCCGTTTAGGACAGAGTTCAACAGATACGCAGTATTTT. Its translation: CASSPRRLGQSSTDTQYF.

The chain couples TRBV19 to TRBJ2-7; unclear D gene. Trimming took 4 bases from V and 3 from J, leaving 7 bases between them. Germline V lookup: CDR1 LNHDA, CDR2 SQIVND (reference sequence). The CDR3 runs 12 residues. As DNA, the CDR3 is TGTGCCAGTAGTACGGCGGACTACGAGCAGTACTTC. Translated: CASSTADYEQYF.

V usage is TRBV7-9 and J usage is TRBJ2-3; D may be TRBD2 (5 bases). CDR3 length: 13 amino acids. Germline CDR1 SEHNR, CDR2 FQNEAQ (reference sequence). With 5 bases removed from V and 4 bases from J, the gap between germline ends came to 10 bases. In DNA, the CDR3 is TGTGCCAGCAGCCAAGGGAGTGCAGATACGCAGTATTTT. It is translated as CASSQGSADTQYF.

This clonotype was seen only a few times. The CDR3 reads CASSQDQLAGNNEQFF. The DNA of the CDR3 is TGTGCCAGCAGCCAAGATCAACTAGCGGGAAACAATGAGCAGTTCTTC. The chain links TRBV4-2 to TRBJ2-1; 10 positions agree with TRBD2. V was pared by 0 bases and J by 5 bases, with 4 bases of the junction left unmatched. CDR3 length equals 16 residues. The germline gives CDR1 LGHNA, CDR2 YNFKEQ.

The gene calls are TRBV3-1 and TRBJ1-5; D ambiguous. Germline V lookup: CDR1 LGHDT, CDR2 YNNKEL (reference sequence). This CDR3 comprises 15 residues. Trimming left V 0 bases short and J 6 bases short, with 12 bases between. The chain's CDR3 is CASSQDVGKGQPQHF. The DNA for the CDR3 is TGTGCCAGCAGCCAAGACGTAGGGAAAGGTCAGCCCCAGCATTTT.

Of note for this clonotype: A read error may produce the germline difference seen at one junction end. The chain is built from TRBV4-1 and TRBJ2-1; TRBD2 aligns across 14 bases. The CDR3 loop spans 15 amino acids. Germline V gene data show CDR1 as MGHRA and CDR2 as YSYEKL. CDR3 sequence (DNA): TGTGCCAGCAGCCCGTGGACTAGCGGGAGGATTGAGCAGTTCTTC. Its translation is CASSPWTSGRIEQFF.

Here the CDR3 reads CASNQGIYEQYF. Written as DNA, the CDR3 is TGTGCCAGCAACCAGGGGATCTACGAGCAGTACTTC. The gene calls are TRBV6-1 and TRBJ2-7, with D perhaps TRBD1 (6 bases). V gave up 7 bases and J gave up 3 bases, with 10 bases separating them. CDR1 is MNHNS, CDR2 SASEGT, per germline. There are 12 residues in the CDR3.

The chain carries TRBV5-6 and TRBJ2-3; D is undetermined. Trimming shortened V by 0 bases and J by 2 bases, and 10 bases separated the two germline ends. The CDR3 has 15 residues. Germline V gene lookup returns CDR1 SGHDT and CDR2 YYEEEE. The CDR3 bases are TGTGCCAGCAGCTTGGCTATGAGCCCCACAGATACGCAGTATTTT. It specifies CASSLAMSPTDTQYF.

This clonotype has more than one count but fewer than ten. The rearrangement joins TRBV12-5 to TRBJ1-1, with D unresolved. In germline, CDR1 is LGHNT, CDR2 FRNRAP. The ends were cut back, 0 bases at V and 7 bases at J, with 12 bases in the middle. The CDR3 is made up of 14 amino acids. CDR3 in amino acids: CASGLVQAKSEAFF. In nucleotides, the CDR3 is TGTGCTAGTGGTTTGGTCCAGGCGAAGAGTGAAGCTTTCTTT.

V usage is TRBV28 and J usage is TRBJ2-5; 7 bases fit TRBD2. The length of the CDR3 is 14 residues. Germline-derived CDR1 and CDR2 are MDHEN and SYDVKM. V lost 7 bases to trimming and J lost 4 bases; unmatched junction nucleotides: 9. CDR3 residues: CASTGGTLLETQYF. The CDR3 bases are TGTGCCAGCACCGGGGGGACCCTCTTAGAGACCCAGTACTTC.

This clonotype has only a few counts. This chain joins TRBV7-8 and TRBJ1-5; D gene unclear. The CDR3 totals 14 residues. V dropped 3 bases and J dropped 0 bases, with 6 bases sitting between them. Germline CDR1 SGHVS, CDR2 FQNEAQ. CDR3 sequence reads: CASSLQYSNQPQHF. The CDR3 DNA reads TGTGCCAGCAGCTTGCAGTATAGCAATCAGCCCCAGCATTTT.

The rearrangement links TRBV7-6 to TRBJ2-5; 8 positions agree with TRBD1. The V and J ends lost 4 bases and 2 bases, in that order; junction bases with no gene match: 3. CDR3 size: 14 residues. Looked up from germline, CDR1 is SGHVS and CDR2 is FNYEAQ. The CDR3 here is CASSSGGGQETQYF. For the CDR3, the DNA is TGTGCCAGCAGCTCAGGGGGCGGGCAAGAGACCCAGTACTTC. Filled out from reference TRBV7-6 and TRBJ2-5, the complete variable domain reads GAGVSQSPRYKVTKRGQDVALRCDPISGHVSLYWYRQALGQGPEFLTYFNYEAQQDKSGLPNDRFSAERPEGSISTLTIQRTEQRDSAMYRCASSSGGGQETQYFGPGTRLLVL.

The chain combines TRBV7-9 with TRBJ2-7; D not resolved. The CDR3 consists of 13 residues. CDR1 and CDR2 from the germline V gene are SEHNR and FQNEAQ (reference sequence). V was clipped by 8 bases and J by 5 bases, with 16 bases between them. The CDR3 region has the DNA TGTGCCAGCCTTACCCCCCTGGGCAACGAGCAGTACTTC. The encoded protein is CASLTPLGNEQYF.

This clonotype was observed a few times. The CDR3 region has the DNA TGTGCCAGCAGCTTAGCCTCCCGGGGCACCGGGGAGCTGTTTTTT. This sequence encodes CASSLASRGTGELFF. The rearrangement joins TRBV7-8 to TRBJ2-2, with D possibly matching TRBD2 (5 bases). The germline V gene encodes CDR1 SGHVS and CDR2 FQNEAQ. V was shortened by 0 bases and J by 4 bases, with 9 bases between the two germline ends. The CDR3 totals 15 residues.

The rearrangement joins TRBV27 to TRBJ2-3; 7 bases line up with TRBD2. Germline-derived CDR1 and CDR2 are MNHEY and SMNVEV (reference sequence). CDR3 size: 16 residues. Trimming cost V 8 bases and J 3 bases; bases outside gene matches: 14. In DNA, the CDR3 is TGTGCCAGCCTTCCCGCCGGGGGGAGAGGAACAGATACGCAGTATTTT. Its protein is CASLPAGGRGTDTQYF.

The chain joins TRBV27 to TRBJ2-3; D gene uncertain. The germline V gene encodes CDR1 MNHEY and CDR2 SMNVEV (reference sequence). The V end lost 0 bases, the J end lost 7 bases, and 8 bases lay between the germline ends. The CDR3 sequence is 13 residues long. The CDR3 spells CASSLSGKNTQYF. CDR3 bases: TGTGCCAGCAGTTTATCTGGCAAGAATACGCAGTATTTT.

The chain links TRBV7-3 to TRBJ2-7; the D gene could be TRBD1 or TRBD2 (6 bases each). There are 14 residues in the CDR3. Germline V gene data show CDR1 as SGHTA and CDR2 as FQGTGA. Trimming shortened V by 5 bases and J by 6 bases, and 17 bases separated the two germline ends. In DNA form, the CDR3 reads TGTGCCAGCAGCCCCCAGTTGGGGGGCGCCGAGCAGTACTTC. It translates to CASSPQLGGAEQYF.

The rearrangement joins TRBV7-9 to TRBJ2-2; TRBD2 agrees at 12 bases. The V segment lost 8 bases and the J segment 5 bases; nucleotides outside the gene matches: 9. The germline V gene encodes CDR1 SEHNR and CDR2 FQNEAQ (reference sequence). The CDR3 sequence is 16 residues long. CDR3 loop: CASLHAGTSGTGELFF. The CDR3, as DNA: TGTGCCAGCCTCCATGCCGGGACTAGCGGGACCGGGGAGCTGTTTTTT.

This clonotype was seen more than once but under ten times. The chain uses TRBV7-6 and TRBJ2-5; D unresolved. Trimming removed 5 bases from V and 5 bases from J, with 6 bases in between. CDR3 length equals 11 residues. Germline V gives CDR1 SGHVS, CDR2 FNYEAQ. CDR3 nucleotide sequence: TGTGCCAGCAGCCGCAGGGAGACCCAGTACTTC. It codes for CASSRRETQYF.

This clonotype was observed a few times. The V and J genes are TRBV27 and TRBJ1-2, with 7 positions matching TRBD1. Germline-derived CDR1 and CDR2 are MNHEY and SMNVEV (reference sequence). The CDR3 is made up of 15 amino acids. The V gene end was trimmed by 6 bases and the J gene end by 2 bases; junction bases not matched to a gene: 9. DNA of the CDR3: TGTGCCAGCAGACCTGACAGGGTTGGCAACTATGGCTACACCTTC. This translates into CASRPDRVGNYGYTF.

The chain carries TRBV28 and TRBJ1-6; D is unresolved. The CDR3 sequence is 14 residues long. The V gene lost 4 bases and the J gene lost 10 bases, with 14 bases spanning the gap. Germline V gene sequence: CDR1 MDHEN, CDR2 SYDVKM. CDR3 protein: CASSSFMGYSPLHF. The CDR3 DNA is TGTGCCAGCAGTTCTTTTATGGGTTACTCACCCCTCCACTTT.

The rearrangement links TRBV12-3 or TRBV12-4 to TRBJ2-7; D might be TRBD2 (6 bases). Trimming pared 7 bases from V and 1 base from J, leaving 14 bases between. The CDR3 is 14 amino acids. The CDR3 region has the DNA TGTGCCAGCACCTGGACGGGGGAATCCTACGAGCAGTACTTC. This gives the protein CASTWTGESYEQYF.

The DNA for the CDR3 is TGTGCCAGCAGTTACTCTGGAAGCAGCTCCTACAATGAGCAGTTCTTC. As protein: CASSYSGSSSYNEQFF. This chain joins TRBV6-5 and TRBJ2-1; D gene unclear. The V and J ends lost 0 bases and 0 bases respectively, with 9 bases between them. This CDR3 is 16 amino acids long. Germline V lookup: CDR1 MNHEY, CDR2 SVGAGI.

This clonotype was observed at least ten times. The rearrangement uses TRBV7-2 and TRBJ2-5; 9 bases line up with TRBD2. Germline V gene sequence: CDR1 SGHTA, CDR2 FQGNSA. The trim removed 1 base at V and 7 bases at J, leaving 13 bases unmatched. This CDR3 spans 17 amino acids. The CDR3 loop is CASSLGAAGGPRGTQYF. The DNA for the CDR3 is TGTGCCAGCAGCTTAGGAGCGGCGGGAGGGCCAAGAGGGACCCAGTACTTC.

V gene TRBV29-1 combines with J gene TRBJ1-1; possible D gene TRBD1, 5 bases. Trimming removed 1 base from V and 4 bases from J, with 10 bases in between. Germline-derived CDR1 and CDR2 are SQVTM and ANQGSEA. The CDR3 sequence is 13 residues long. This CDR3 is CSVEGRGTTEAFF. The CDR3 DNA follows: TGCAGCGTTGAAGGGCGGGGGACCACTGAAGCTTTCTTT.